This T cell receptor beta chain was sequenced during a study of blood T cell repertoires in COVID-19. After removal of 3 bases from V and 5 bases from J, the junction contained 6 bases not matched to a gene. CDR1 and CDR2 from the germline V gene are SGDLS and YYNGEE. The CDR3 runs to 15 residues. Original data processing: It was from reference gene primer amplification that nucleated cell counts were estimated. The assay was immunoSEQ multiplex PCR, and TCRdb's table has in-frame clones only and misses some. Clonal size and the V and J genes are those of that table, whereas D and trimming came from the DNA. The sample has approximately 63,000 clones, 91% seen once.

The sequencing input was peripheral blood. The clonotype comes from a human donor in a cohort sampled during active COVID-19. The rearrangement links TRBV9 to TRBJ2-1, with 9 nucleotides matching TRBD2. In DNA, the CDR3 is TGTGCCAGCAGCGGACCTAGCGGGGTGAACAATGAGCAGTTCTTC. Translating gives CASSGPSGVNNEQFF.